This record looks at one TCR beta chain sequence and its context. The V gene lost 6 bases and the J gene lost 9 bases, with 9 bases spanning the gap. The CDR3 has 11 amino acids. Time point of the sample: newly diagnosed GD, antithyroid drugs for less than 3 months. PBMC-extracted RNA yielded the TCR library. iRepertoire HTBI primers and Arm-PCR of CDR3 regions built TCR beta libraries. One entry per CDR3 protein, called by TCRdb with MiXCR from the multiplex PCR reads. The table includes some 560,000 distinct CDR3 sequences, 15% to 20% detected once. The data are from a study of regulatory T cells in long-lasting Graves disease. These data were also reused for a study on T cells in Graves' hyperthyroidism and ophthalmopathy. That source reports: In blood, most of the thyroid clonotypes expanded above 0.001 were also present.

This TCR derives from a woman aged 35-60 years with Graves disease. The sample in question was peripheral blood mononuclear cells (PBMCs), obtained at new diagnosis, from a patient treated with antithyroid drugs. V is TRBV12-3 or TRBV12-4 and J is TRBJ1-5, with D unresolved. The CDR3 sequence is CASSKMWPQHF. Written as DNA, the CDR3 is TGTGCCAGCAGCAAAATGTGGCCCCAGCATTTT.